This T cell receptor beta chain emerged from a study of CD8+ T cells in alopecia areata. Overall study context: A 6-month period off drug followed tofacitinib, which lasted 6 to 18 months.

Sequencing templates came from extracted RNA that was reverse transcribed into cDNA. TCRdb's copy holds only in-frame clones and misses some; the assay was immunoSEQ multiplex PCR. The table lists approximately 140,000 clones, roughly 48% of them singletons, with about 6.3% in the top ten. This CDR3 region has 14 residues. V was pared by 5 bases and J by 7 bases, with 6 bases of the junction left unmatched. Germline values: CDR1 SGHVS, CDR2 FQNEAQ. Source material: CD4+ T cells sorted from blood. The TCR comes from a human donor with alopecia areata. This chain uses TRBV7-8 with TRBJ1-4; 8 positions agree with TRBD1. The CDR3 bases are TGTGCCAGCAGCCAAGACAGGGGAGGTGAAAAACTGTTTTTT. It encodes CASSQDRGGEKLFF.